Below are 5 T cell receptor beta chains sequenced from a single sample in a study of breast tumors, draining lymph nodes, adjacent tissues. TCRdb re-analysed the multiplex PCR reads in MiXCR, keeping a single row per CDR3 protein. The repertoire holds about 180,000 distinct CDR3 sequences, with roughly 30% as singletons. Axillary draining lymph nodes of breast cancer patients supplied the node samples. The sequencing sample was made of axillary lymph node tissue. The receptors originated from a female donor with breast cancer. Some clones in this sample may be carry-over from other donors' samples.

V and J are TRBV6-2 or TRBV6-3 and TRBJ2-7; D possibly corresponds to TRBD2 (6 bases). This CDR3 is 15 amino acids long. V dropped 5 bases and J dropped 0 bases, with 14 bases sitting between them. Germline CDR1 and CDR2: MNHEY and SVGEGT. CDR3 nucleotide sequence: TGTGCCAGCAGTCCCTGGGACTCCAGCTCCTACGAGCAGTACTTC. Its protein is CASSPWDSSSYEQYF.

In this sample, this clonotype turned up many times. As DNA, the CDR3 is TGCGCCAGCAGCTTCGACACATCCTACGAGCAGTACTTC. Amino acids: CASSFDTSYEQYF. The chain recombines TRBV5-1 with TRBJ2-7; unclear D gene. The CDR3 covers 13 residues. The V and J ends lost 2 bases and 1 base respectively, with 7 bases between them. Germline V gives CDR1 SGHRS, CDR2 YFSETQ.

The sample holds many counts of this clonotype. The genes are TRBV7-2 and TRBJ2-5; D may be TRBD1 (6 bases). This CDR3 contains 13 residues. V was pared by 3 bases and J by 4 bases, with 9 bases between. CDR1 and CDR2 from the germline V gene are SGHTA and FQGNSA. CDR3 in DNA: TGTGCCAGCAGCTTTGACAGGCGAGAGACCCAGTACTTC. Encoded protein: CASSFDRRETQYF.

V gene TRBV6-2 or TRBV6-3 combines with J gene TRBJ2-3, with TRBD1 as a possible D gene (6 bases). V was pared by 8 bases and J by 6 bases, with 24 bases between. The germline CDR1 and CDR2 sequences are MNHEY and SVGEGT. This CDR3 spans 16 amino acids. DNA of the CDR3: TGTGCCAGCCCCAGGCCCCCGGACAGTTTGTGGGATACGCAGTATTTT. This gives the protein CASPRPPDSLWDTQYF.

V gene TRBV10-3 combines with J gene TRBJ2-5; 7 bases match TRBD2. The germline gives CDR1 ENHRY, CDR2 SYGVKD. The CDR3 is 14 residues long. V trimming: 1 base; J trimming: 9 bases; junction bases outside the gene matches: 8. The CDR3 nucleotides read TGTGCCATCAGTGAGTTAGGGAGGGACCAGCCCCAGTACTTC. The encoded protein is CAISELGRDQPQYF.